Shown below are 5 T cell receptor beta chains from a single sample sequenced in a study of blood T cell repertoires in COVID-19. Some clones are missing from TCRdb's copy, which holds only in-frame ones; the method was immunoSEQ multiplex PCR. The table includes about 240,000 clones, roughly 76% detected once. Sequenced: peripheral blood. Source of these receptors: a woman older than 75 with COVID-19, enrolled during active disease.

This chain uses TRBV9 with TRBJ2-1; tentative D call: TRBD1 (7 bases). The CDR3 length is 16 residues. CDR1 is SGDLS, CDR2 YYNGEE, per germline. V lost 0 bases, J lost 6 bases, and 16 bases lay in between. In DNA, the CDR3 is TGTGCCAGCAGCGTAGGTGGTAGCAGGGGGGCCAATGAGCAGTTCTTC. Its protein is CASSVGGSRGANEQFF.

V and J are TRBV10-2 and TRBJ1-3; D gene ambiguous. The CDR3 is 12 amino acids. Germline values: CDR1 WSHSY, CDR2 SAAADI. V was cut by 4 bases and J by 4 bases, with 5 bases left in between. The CDR3 nucleotides read TGCGCCAGCAGTGCTGAGGGAAACACCATATATTTT. Protein: CASSAEGNTIYF.

The V call is TRBV28, the J call TRBJ2-7; 9 bases map to TRBD1. After removal of 5 bases from V and 2 bases from J, the junction contained 7 bases not matched to a gene. This CDR3 has 15 amino acids. The germline CDR1 and CDR2 sequences are MDHEN and SYDVKM. In DNA form, the CDR3 reads TGTGCCAGCAGTCTGAGGGGACAGGGACCCTACGAGCAGTACTTC. Protein sequence: CASSLRGQGPYEQYF.

The rearrangement links TRBV6-6 to TRBJ2-7; 7 bases are shared with TRBD2. CDR1 and CDR2 from the germline V gene are MNHNY and SVGAGI (reference sequence). J lost 6 bases, V lost 5 bases, and 10 bases had no gene match. This CDR3 comprises 14 residues. CDR3 amino acids: CASSRGRGTSEQYF. The CDR3 DNA reads TGTGCCAGCAGTAGAGGGAGGGGCACGAGCGAGCAGTACTTC.

V and J are TRBV10-3 and TRBJ1-1; TRBD1 might be the D (5 bases). The germline V and J ends were trimmed by 6 bases and 1 base, with 18 bases remaining between them. Germline-derived CDR1 and CDR2 are ENHRY and SYGVKD. This CDR3 region has 16 residues. CDR3 sequence (DNA): TGTGCCATCAGCCCCGCAGGGTGGCGTTGGAACACTGAAGCTTTCTTT. Amino acids: CAISPAGWRWNTEAFF.